The clone carrying this T cell receptor beta chain has just a few counts. The sample belongs to a study of memory CD4+ T cells and cytomegalovirus serostatus. Study information: This sample comes from healthy Belgian adults, under 10 CMV seropositive, approximately 23 seronegative.

Assay used: immunoSEQ multiplex PCR; TCRdb lists only in-frame clones, some missing. The sample includes roughly 84,000 clones, around 80% of them seen just once. Single viable CD3+CD4+CD8-CD45RO+ cells were sorted as the memory CD4+ T cells. CMV serostatus came from serum IgG against pp150, pp28, p38, p52. CDR3 size: 16 residues. Germline values: CDR1 LGHNT, CDR2 FRNRAP. V was clipped by 0 bases and J by 2 bases, with 11 bases between them. This receptor was taken from an adult in good health and CMV-seronegative. Sequenced material: memory CD4+ T cells from blood. The chain combines TRBV12-5 with TRBJ2-1, with D possibly matching TRBD1 (7 bases). Written as DNA, the CDR3 is TGTGCTAGTGGTTTGGTAGGCGGGACAGCCTACAATGAGCAGTTCTTC. Encoded protein: CASGLVGGTAYNEQFF. The full variable domain, rest sourced from reference TRBV12-5 and TRBJ2-1, is DARVTQTPRHKVTEMGQEVTMRCQPILGHNTVFWYRQTMMQGLELLAYFRNRAPLDDSGMPKDRFSAEMPDATLATLKIQPSEPRDSAVYFCASGLVGGTAYNEQFFGPGTRLTVL.